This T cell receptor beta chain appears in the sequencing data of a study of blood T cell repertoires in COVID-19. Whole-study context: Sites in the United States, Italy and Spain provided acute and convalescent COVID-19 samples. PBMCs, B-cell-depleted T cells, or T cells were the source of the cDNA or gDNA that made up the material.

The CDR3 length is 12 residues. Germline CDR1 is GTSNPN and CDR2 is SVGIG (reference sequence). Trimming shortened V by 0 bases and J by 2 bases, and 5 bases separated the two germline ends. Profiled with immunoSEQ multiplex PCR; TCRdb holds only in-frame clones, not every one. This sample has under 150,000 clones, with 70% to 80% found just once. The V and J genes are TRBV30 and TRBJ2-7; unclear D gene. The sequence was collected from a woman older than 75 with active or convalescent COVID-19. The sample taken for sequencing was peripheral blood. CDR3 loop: CAWSVGPYEQYF. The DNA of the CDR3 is TGTGCCTGGAGTGTCGGTCCCTACGAGCAGTACTTC.